These 18 T cell receptor beta chains came from one sample sequenced in a study of blood T cell repertoires in COVID-19. The table came from immunoSEQ multiplex PCR; TCRdb's copy has only in-frame clones and leaves some out. Of fewer than 400,000 clones in the sample, approximately 90% were seen once. The sample consisted of PBMCs or T cells enriched from blood (not recorded which). These receptors came from a woman in her fifties or sixties who had recovered from COVID-19.

The J gene is TRBJ1-1, the V gene TRBV27; 8 nucleotides match TRBD1. Trimming removed 6 bases from V and 5 bases from J; junction bases left unmatched: 11. Germline assignment: CDR1 MNHEY and CDR2 SMNVEV (reference sequence). The CDR3 extends over 15 amino acids. CDR3 residues: CASSPGQGIRTEAFF. The CDR3 nucleotides are TGTGCCAGCAGCCCCGGACAGGGTATTCGGACTGAAGCTTTCTTT.

V gene TRBV9 combines with J gene TRBJ2-7; 9 bases are shared with TRBD2. Germline-derived CDR1 and CDR2 are SGDLS and YYNGEE. V lost 3 bases and J lost 4; bases outside the gene matches: 5. This CDR3 comprises 14 residues. The chain's CDR3 is CASSGLAGEYEQYF. DNA of the CDR3: TGTGCCAGCAGCGGATTAGCGGGGGAGTACGAGCAGTACTTC.

V and J are TRBV19 and TRBJ1-5; weak D call: TRBD1 (5 bases). Germline V lookup: CDR1 LNHDA, CDR2 SQIVND (reference sequence). The CDR3 length is 16 residues. V lost 7 bases and J lost 6, with 22 bases in between. The CDR3 is CASTQRPGFGGQPQHF. For the CDR3, the DNA is TGTGCCAGTACCCAACGACCGGGGTTCGGGGGTCAGCCCCAGCATTTT.

The table lists this clone with a count of one. This rearrangement joins TRBV5-1 to TRBJ1-6; D remains unclear. With 5 bases removed from V and 10 bases from J, the gap between germline ends came to 19 bases. Per the germline V gene, CDR1 is SGHRS and CDR2 is YFSETQ. This CDR3 region has 15 residues. The DNA of the CDR3 is TGCGCCAGCAGTGATGGATCCGAGGGTATATCACCCCTCCACTTT. Its protein is CASSDGSEGISPLHF.

The chain uses TRBV5-1 and TRBJ1-2; D call uncertain. In germline, CDR1 is SGHRS, CDR2 YFSETQ. Trimming removed 5 bases at V and 4 bases at J, with 24 bases between. The CDR3 loop spans 17 amino acids. The CDR3 is CASSARVTPTTSYGYTF. CDR3 DNA: TGCGCCAGCAGTGCCCGCGTAACCCCTACTACCTCCTATGGCTACACCTTC.

The V gene is TRBV19, the J gene TRBJ1-1; D perhaps matches TRBD1 (5 bases). Germline values: CDR1 LNHDA, CDR2 SQIVND (reference sequence). Trimming removed 5 bases at V and 4 bases at J, with 14 bases between. This CDR3 is built from 14 residues. This CDR3 reads CASSGREMGTEAFF. The DNA for the CDR3 is TGTGCCAGTAGTGGCAGGGAAATGGGCACTGAAGCTTTCTTT.

The rearrangement uses TRBV4-2 and TRBJ2-7; D is perhaps TRBD1 (6 bases). The ends were cut back, 1 base at V and 1 base at J, with 8 bases in the middle. CDR1 is LGHNA and CDR2 is YNFKEQ in the germline V gene. The CDR3 consists of 14 residues. The chain's CDR3 is CASSQGTVSYEQYF. The CDR3 DNA reads as TGTGCCAGCAGCCAAGGGACAGTATCCTACGAGCAGTACTTC.

The chain carries TRBV2 and TRBJ2-3; 9 nucleotides match TRBD2. In germline, CDR1 is SNHLY, CDR2 FYNNEI. The CDR3 contains 16 residues. V lost 6 bases and J lost 4; bases outside the gene matches: 11. The CDR3 DNA is TGTGCCAGCAGGAACCCGAGCGGGGGGCAGCCAGATACGCAGTATTTT. Protein sequence: CASRNPSGGQPDTQYF.

V and J are TRBV10-3 and TRBJ1-3; D not resolved. CDR3 size: 14 residues. CDR1 ENHRY and CDR2 SYGVKD come from the germline V gene. The V gene lost 4 bases and the J gene lost 0 bases, with 7 bases spanning the gap. CDR3 DNA: TGTGCCATCAGTGCTGGGAGCTCTGGAAACACCATATATTTT. It is translated as CAISAGSSGNTIYF.

The chain couples TRBV24-1 to TRBJ2-1; 7 nucleotides align to TRBD1. CDR1 and CDR2 from the germline V gene are KGHDR and SFDVKD. V shed 3 bases, J shed 4 bases, and the junction held 8 bases outside the gene matches. The CDR3 loop spans 16 amino acids. CDR3 coding DNA: TGTGCCACCAGTGATGGGACAGCAGCGAAGTACAATGAGCAGTTCTTC. Protein sequence: CATSDGTAAKYNEQFF.

V gene TRBV2 combines with J gene TRBJ1-1; D possibly corresponds to TRBD1 (5 bases). With 10 bases removed from V and 6 bases from J, the gap between germline ends came to 15 bases. This CDR3 is 12 amino acids long. Germline V lookup: CDR1 SNHLY, CDR2 FYNNEI. This CDR3 reads CATRLAGPEAFF. CDR3 nucleotides: TGTGCCACCCGGTTGGCAGGGCCTGAAGCTTTCTTT.

V and J are TRBV7-9 and TRBJ2-7; 9 bases map to TRBD2. V shed 6 bases and J 0 bases; nucleotides not matched to a gene: 6. Germline V lookup: CDR1 SEHNR, CDR2 FQNEAQ (reference sequence). The CDR3 contains 15 residues. The CDR3 DNA is TGTGCCAGCAGACCCAGCGGGGGGTCCTCCTACGAGCAGTACTTC. Translating it yields CASRPSGGSSYEQYF.

The V gene is TRBV5-5, the J gene TRBJ1-2, with D uncertain. In germline, CDR1 is SGHKS, CDR2 YYEKEE (reference sequence). Trimming took off 3 bases at V and 4 bases at J, with 16 bases between the two ends. The CDR3 is 15 amino acids. The DNA for the CDR3 is TGTGCCAGCAGCTCACTTGGACGGAGCGGCTATGGCTACACCTTC. This encodes CASSSLGRSGYGYTF.

V is TRBV5-1 and J is TRBJ2-1; D may be TRBD2 (7 bases). The CDR3 totals 18 residues. Germline V gives CDR1 SGHRS, CDR2 YFSETQ. V was pared by 2 bases and J by 9 bases, with 27 bases between. CDR3 amino acids: CASSFIGGPRSVSGEQFF. The CDR3 bases are TGCGCCAGCAGCTTTATCGGGGGGCCTAGAAGTGTGTCCGGTGAGCAGTTCTTC.

The chain joins TRBV28 to TRBJ1-6; D is uncertain. Trimming removed 2 bases from V and 8 bases from J, with 7 bases in between. CDR1 MDHEN and CDR2 SYDVKM come from the germline V gene. The CDR3 extends over 13 amino acids. In DNA, the CDR3 is TGTGCCAGCAGTTTAGGCACATATTCACCCCTCCACTTT. Its translation is CASSLGTYSPLHF. The complete variable domain, with remaining parts taken from reference TRBV28 and TRBJ1-6, reads DVKVTQSSRYLVKRTGEKVFLECVQDMDHENMFWYRQDPGLGLRLIYFSYDVKMKEKGDIPEGYSVSREKKERFSLILESASTNQTSMYLCASSLGTYSPLHFGNGTRLTVT.

This clone appeared a single time. The chain employs TRBV9 and TRBJ2-2; 7 bases agree with TRBD2. Germline CDR1 SGDLS, CDR2 YYNGEE. J was trimmed by 3 bases and V by 0 bases; bases with no gene match: 2. The CDR3 has 15 residues. The CDR3 reads CASSVAGGDTGELFF. DNA for the CDR3: TGTGCCAGCAGCGTAGCTGGGGGGGACACCGGGGAGCTGTTTTTT.

This clone showed up just a few times. The chain carries TRBV2 and TRBJ2-7, with TRBD1 matching over 7 bases. The V gene end was trimmed by 3 bases and the J gene end by 0 bases; junction bases not matched to a gene: 11. The CDR3 spans 17 residues. Germline lookup yields CDR1 SNHLY and CDR2 FYNNEI. The CDR3 region has the DNA TGTGCCAGCAGTGAGGAAGAATTGGCAGGGGGCTCCTACGAGCAGTACTTC. Translation gives CASSEEELAGGSYEQYF. Together with reference TRBV2 and TRBJ2-7, the CDR3 gives the full variable domain: EPEVTQTPSHQVTQMGQEVILRCVPISNHLYFYWYRQILGQKVEFLVSFYNNEISEKSEIFDDQFSVERPDGSNFTLKIRSTKLEDSAMYFCASSEEELAGGSYEQYFGPGTRLTVT.

This chain links TRBV2 with TRBJ2-3, with 7 bases lining up with TRBD1. V lost 7 bases to trimming and J lost 5 bases; unmatched junction nucleotides: 9. The CDR3 covers 14 residues. Germline loops: CDR1 SNHLY, CDR2 FYNNEI. CDR3 in DNA: TGTGCCAGCAAAAGAGAGGGGGCGGGAGATACGCAGTATTTT. It codes for CASKREGAGDTQYF.